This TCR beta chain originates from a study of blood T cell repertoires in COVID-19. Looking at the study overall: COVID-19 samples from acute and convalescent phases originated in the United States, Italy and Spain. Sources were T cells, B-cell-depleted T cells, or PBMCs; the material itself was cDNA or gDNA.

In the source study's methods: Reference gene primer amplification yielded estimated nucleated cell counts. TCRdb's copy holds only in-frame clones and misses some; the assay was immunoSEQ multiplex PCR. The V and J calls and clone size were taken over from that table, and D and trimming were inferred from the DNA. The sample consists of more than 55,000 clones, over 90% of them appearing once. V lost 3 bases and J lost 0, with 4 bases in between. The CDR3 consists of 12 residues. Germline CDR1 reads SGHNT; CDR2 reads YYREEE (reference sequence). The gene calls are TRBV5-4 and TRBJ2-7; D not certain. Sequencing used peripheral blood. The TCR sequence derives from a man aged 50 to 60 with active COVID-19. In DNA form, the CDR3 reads TGTGCCAGCAGCTCCCGCTCCTACGAGCAGTACTTC. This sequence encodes CASSSRSYEQYF.